This record looks at one TCR beta chain sequence and its context. As yet, its antigen is unknown. This record belongs to a study of identical twins. Healthy Caucasians made up all donors. Findings and limits, study-wide: Abundant cord blood beta clonotypes carried fewer insertions; memory repertoires showed none. Out-of-frame alpha sequences shared by twins were enriched for low generation probability. In beta out-of-frame sequences, the excess sharing between twins was weaker.

Each CDR3 protein is one row after TCRdb ran MiXCR on the 5' RACE reads. Among around 550,000 distinct CDR3 sequences listed, about 16% were seen once. This sample was shared with a second study, whose subject was yellow fever vaccine responses in identical twins.

The sequencing input was CD4+ T cells sorted from blood. The clonotype comes from a woman younger than 30 in good health.

The CDR3 loop reads CASSLPRQGIRETQYF. The CDR3 DNA reads TGCGCCAGCAGCCTCCCCCGACAGGGTATTCGAGAGACCCAGTACTTC. V gene TRBV5-1 combines with J gene TRBJ2-5; TRBD1 matches 7 bases. The CDR3 extends over 16 amino acids. J was trimmed by 4 bases and V by 4 bases; bases with no gene match: 13. Germline V gene lookup returns CDR1 SGHRS and CDR2 YFSETQ.